Sequencing of this T cell receptor (beta chain) was carried out in a study of blood T cell repertoires in COVID-19. Study as a whole: T cells, B-cell-depleted T cells, or PBMCs provided the cDNA or gDNA that served as material.

This CDR3 has 15 residues. From germline, CDR1 is SGHRS and CDR2 YFSETQ. Trimming cost V 4 bases and J 15 bases, with 26 bases left between them. In the source study's methods: Reference gene primer amplification gave estimated nucleated cell counts. Produced via immunoSEQ multiplex PCR; TCRdb's table is partial and in-frame only. V and J calls plus clone size are reproduced from that table; the DNA served to infer D and trimming. Here the sample spans a few hundred thousand clones, 75% to 90% being singletons. The TCR sequence derives from a man between 25 and 39 years old with acute or convalescent COVID-19. The rearrangement uses TRBV5-1 and TRBJ2-1, with a possible D match to TRBD2 (6 bases). Sequencing was done on a sample of peripheral blood. CDR3 DNA sequence: TGCGCCAGCAGCCCCAACCCAAGGACTATGGATCCTGGGTTCTTC. Translated, it gives CASSPNPRTMDPGFF.